The 24 T cell receptor beta chains in this list originate from one sample, sequenced in a study of siplizumab effects on memory and regulatory T cells. Libraries were prepared by immunoSEQ multiplex PCR; TCRdb keeps only in-frame clonotypes and omits some of them. The data hold roughly 80,000 clones, with roughly 87% observed a single time. The sequenced material came from Tregs sorted from blood. Receptors were obtained from a human donor in good health.

The rearrangement joins TRBV6-5 to TRBJ1-1; the D gene is possibly TRBD1 (5 bases). With 4 bases removed from V and 5 bases from J, the gap between germline ends came to 14 bases. The CDR3 covers 14 residues. Germline lookup yields CDR1 MNHEY and CDR2 SVGAGI. The CDR3 region is CASSSTGGSTEAFF. In DNA, the CDR3 is TGTGCCAGCAGTTCCACAGGAGGATCTACTGAAGCTTTCTTT.

The chain combines TRBV4-2 with TRBJ2-3, with 12 bases fitting TRBD2. Unmatched junction bases numbered 5, after V lost 5 bases and J lost 2 bases. The germline V gene encodes CDR1 LGHNA and CDR2 YNFKEQ. The CDR3 consists of 16 residues. CDR3 sequence (DNA): TGTGCCAGCAGCATCCTAGCGGGGGGGGACACAGATACGCAGTATTTT. Protein sequence: CASSILAGGDTDTQYF.

V gene TRBV5-5 combines with J gene TRBJ1-2; D remains unclear. The CDR3 is made up of 16 amino acids. Germline assignment: CDR1 SGHKS and CDR2 YYEKEE (reference sequence). Trimming cost V 1 base and J 0 bases, with 13 bases left between them. The CDR3 region has the DNA TGTGCCAGCAGCTTGCTCCCGGCGATAGCTAACTATGGCTACACCTTC. Translating it yields CASSLLPAIANYGYTF.

The genes are TRBV18 and TRBJ2-1; D gene uncertain. The CDR3 is 14 residues long. The germline V gene has CDR1 KGHSH and CDR2 LQKENI. V lost 0 bases, J lost 4 bases, and 7 bases lay in between. CDR3 region: CASSPPARYNEQFF. The CDR3 DNA sequence: TGTGCCAGCTCACCACCGGCCCGATACAATGAGCAGTTCTTC.

V and J are TRBV5-1 and TRBJ2-3; 12 bases match TRBD2. Germline loops: CDR1 SGHRS, CDR2 YFSETQ. There are 17 residues in the CDR3. The trim removed 4 bases at V and 4 bases at J, leaving 10 bases unmatched. CDR3 DNA: TGCGCCAGCAGCCCTCCCCTACTAGCGGGGGGTTCAGATACGCAGTATTTT. It codes for CASSPPLLAGGSDTQYF.

CDR3 in DNA: TGCGCCAGCAGGTCTGGAGGGGGCTACGAGCAGTACTTC. Translated: CASRSGGGYEQYF. The chain joins TRBV10-2 to TRBJ2-7; D might be TRBD1 or TRBD2, each matching 6 bases. The germline gives CDR1 WSHSY, CDR2 SAAADI. There are 13 residues in the CDR3. V dropped 6 bases and J dropped 3 bases, with 12 bases sitting between them.

The genes are TRBV5-6 and TRBJ2-7; 12 bases are a match to TRBD2. The CDR3 length is 14 residues. Germline CDR1 SGHDT, CDR2 YYEEEE. J lost 9 bases, V lost 3 bases, and 7 bases had no gene match. CDR3 bases: TGTGCCAGCAGCTCCGGACTAGCGGGGAGAGGGCAGTACTTC. Its translation is CASSSGLAGRGQYF.

In its sample, this clone was seen a few times. The rearrangement uses TRBV19 and TRBJ2-2; D is unclear. Germline CDR1 and CDR2: LNHDA and SQIVND (reference sequence). V was trimmed by 7 bases and J by 5 bases, leaving 20 bases between them. The CDR3 is 16 residues long. This chain's CDR3 is CASTTQEAHYTGELFF. The CDR3 DNA sequence: TGTGCCAGTACCACACAAGAAGCCCACTATACCGGGGAGCTGTTTTTT.

In DNA, the CDR3 is TGTGCCAGCAGCCAAGGTGTCAGGGTGAACTATGGCTACACCTTC. Translating gives CASSQGVRVNYGYTF. V and J are TRBV14 and TRBJ1-2, with TRBD1 as a possible D gene (5 bases). CDR3 size: 15 residues. Germline CDR1 and CDR2: SGHDN and FVKESK. The V gene lost 1 base and the J gene lost 2 bases, with 11 bases spanning the gap.

The chain uses TRBV7-2 and TRBJ2-1, with 9 bases identical to TRBD2. Trimming cost V 4 bases and J 2 bases; bases outside gene matches: 9. This CDR3 spans 17 amino acids. Germline CDR1 reads SGHTA; CDR2 reads FQGNSA. As DNA, the CDR3 is TGTGCCAGCAGCTCACAGGGAGCGGGGGGCCCCTACAATGAGCAGTTCTTC. Translation gives CASSSQGAGGPYNEQFF. The full variable domain, its missing parts supplied by reference TRBV7-2 and TRBJ2-1, is GAGVSQSPSNKVTEKGKDVELRCDPISGHTALYWYRQSLGQGLEFLIYFQGNSAPDKSGLPSDRFSAERTGGSVSTLTIQRTQQEDSAVYLCASSSQGAGGPYNEQFFGPGTRLTVL.

The V and J genes are TRBV6-6 and TRBJ2-7, with 7 positions matching TRBD1. Germline V lookup: CDR1 MNHNY, CDR2 SVGAGI (reference sequence). The V gene end was trimmed by 5 bases and the J gene end by 4 bases; junction bases not matched to a gene: 5. This CDR3 is built from 13 residues. CDR3: CASSRDRDYEQYF. For the CDR3, the DNA is TGTGCCAGCAGTCGGGACAGAGATTACGAGCAGTACTTC.

The V gene is TRBV10-3, the J gene TRBJ1-1; D unresolved. V was shortened by 4 bases and J by 5 bases, with 11 bases between the two germline ends. Germline CDR1 reads ENHRY; CDR2 reads SYGVKD. The CDR3 is 13 amino acids. CDR3: CAISVIESTEAFF. DNA for the CDR3: TGTGCCATCAGTGTCATAGAGAGTACTGAAGCTTTCTTT.

This clone occurred once. The gene calls are TRBV6-5 and TRBJ1-2, with D uncertain. This CDR3 spans 14 amino acids. Deletions cut 8 bases from V and 0 bases from J, with 13 bases between. From germline, CDR1 is MNHEY and CDR2 SVGAGI. The CDR3 bases are TGTGCCAGCGCTTCCCGAACGGCTAACTATGGCTACACCTTC. Translation gives CASASRTANYGYTF.

The chain employs TRBV6-4 and TRBJ2-1; D might be TRBD1 (6 bases). Germline assignment: CDR1 MRHNA and CDR2 SNTAGT. This CDR3 is built from 14 residues. Trimming cost V 3 bases and J 15 bases, with 21 bases left between them. CDR3 protein: CASSEVVGASTRFF. CDR3 DNA sequence: TGTGCCAGCAGTGAGGTAGTGGGGGCTAGCACACGGTTCTTC.

The genes are TRBV5-7 and TRBJ2-7; 8 bases are shared with TRBD1. TRBV5-7 has ORF status, its function being uncertain. The junction had 5 bases not matched to a gene; V was cut back by 4 bases and J by 5 bases. The CDR3 runs to 13 residues. The CDR3 loop reads CASSPDRADEQYF. The CDR3, as DNA: TGTGCCAGCAGCCCGGACAGGGCGGACGAGCAGTACTTC.

This clone was counted a few times. The V gene is TRBV6-5, the J gene TRBJ1-6, with 11 bases identical to TRBD1. Germline V gene lookup returns CDR1 MNHEY and CDR2 SVGAGI. The CDR3 runs to 15 residues. Germline trimming cut 7 bases from V and 9 bases from J; bases unmatched to any gene: 8. The CDR3 sequence: CASITPGQGGSPLHF. The CDR3 DNA reads as TGTGCCAGCATAACCCCGGGACAGGGGGGTTCACCCCTCCACTTT.

The chain recombines TRBV19 with TRBJ1-3; no definite D call. CDR1 LNHDA and CDR2 SQIVND come from the germline V gene (reference sequence). V gave up 4 bases and J gave up 2 bases, with 6 bases separating them. The CDR3 consists of 13 residues. The DNA for the CDR3 is TGTGCCAGTAGTAGTATACCTGGAAACACCATATATTTT. Translation: CASSSIPGNTIYF.

The chain links TRBV5-3 to TRBJ1-5; TRBD1 is a possible D gene (5 bases). TRBV5-3 is an ORF, and what it does is uncertain. V lost 1 base to trimming and J lost 0 bases, with 17 bases between them. The CDR3 totals 18 residues. The CDR3 spells CARSLFRTRWYSNQPQHF. CDR3 nucleotides: TGTGCCAGAAGCTTGTTCAGGACACGCTGGTATAGCAATCAGCCCCAGCATTTT.

The rearrangement links TRBV10-3 to TRBJ2-2; D gene unclear. The CDR3 sequence is 14 residues long. Between the trimmed V and J ends, which lost 5 bases and 4 bases, there was a span of 11 bases. Germline values: CDR1 ENHRY, CDR2 SYGVKD. CDR3 amino acids: CAISLEDTTGELFF. CDR3 nucleotides: TGTGCCATCAGTCTAGAAGACACCACCGGGGAGCTGTTTTTT.

This clone is a singleton in its sample. This sequence joins TRBV20-1 and TRBJ1-1, with TRBD1 as a possible D gene (5 bases). The CDR3 extends over 10 amino acids. Germline V gene data show CDR1 as DFQATT and CDR2 as SNEGSKA (reference sequence). Deletions cut 5 bases from V and 11 bases from J, with 12 bases between. CDR3 DNA sequence: TGCAGTGCTGGAGGGGTTATGGCTTTCTTT. Translating gives CSAGGVMAFF.

The V gene is TRBV2, the J gene TRBJ2-7; D is possibly TRBD1 (5 bases). This CDR3 is built from 14 residues. V was trimmed by 5 bases and J by 4 bases, leaving 15 bases between them. Germline V gene data show CDR1 as SNHLY and CDR2 as FYNNEI. For the CDR3, the DNA is TGTGCCAGCAGTCCAGGGTTCCTTTATTACGAGCAGTACTTC. Its protein product is CASSPGFLYYEQYF. The full variable domain, rest sourced from reference TRBV2 and TRBJ2-7, is EPEVTQTPSHQVTQMGQEVILRCVPISNHLYFYWYRQILGQKVEFLVSFYNNEISEKSEIFDDQFSVERPDGSNFTLKIRSTKLEDSAMYFCASSPGFLYYEQYFGPGTRLTVT.

This clone has only a few counts. The chain has TRBV18 and TRBJ2-5, with D unclear. The V gene lost 0 bases and the J gene lost 5 bases, with 7 bases spanning the gap. The CDR3 extends over 13 amino acids. Germline assignment: CDR1 KGHSH and CDR2 LQKENI. CDR3 DNA: TGTGCCAGCTCACCACCCTCAGCGGAGACCCAGTACTTC. Amino acid sequence: CASSPPSAETQYF.

The genes are TRBV19 and TRBJ1-6; TRBD1 is a possible D gene (5 bases). CDR3 length: 15 residues. In germline, CDR1 is LNHDA, CDR2 SQIVND (reference sequence). Trimming stripped 4 bases from V and 3 bases from J, with 10 bases between. The CDR3 bases are TGTGCCAGTAGTACAGACAGCAGCTATAATTCACCCCTCCACTTT. It translates to CASSTDSSYNSPLHF.

This chain links TRBV5-1 with TRBJ2-2; D unclear. The CDR3 covers 13 residues. Trimming took off 7 bases at V and 4 bases at J, with 11 bases between the two ends. The germline CDR1 and CDR2 sequences are SGHRS and YFSETQ. The CDR3 sequence: CASGPAGTGELFF. In nucleotides, the CDR3 is TGCGCCAGCGGGCCAGCAGGCACCGGGGAGCTGTTTTTT.